This T cell receptor (beta chain) was sequenced in a study of cytomegalovirus exposure and HLA in healthy donors. The PCR ran on 60 Vbeta and 13 Jbeta primers. Clones were read by immunoSEQ multiplex PCR, and TCRdb kept only the in-frame ones, dropping some. Of approximately 120,000 clones listed, about four fifths were seen once; the top ten hold about 12%. After removal of 3 bases from V and 8 bases from J, the junction contained 12 bases not matched to a gene. CDR3 length: 17 residues. Looked up from germline, CDR1 is SGDLS and CDR2 is YYNGEE. The chain joins TRBV9 to TRBJ2-1; TRBD2 agrees at 12 bases. Sequenced input: PBMCs. This clonotype was obtained from a woman aged 55-70 years in good health and CMV-seropositive. The CDR3 coding sequence is TGTGCCAGCAGCGCTAGCCTAGCGGGGGGGCCAGTCGATGAGCAGTTCTTC. The encoded protein is CASSASLAGGPVDEQFF.